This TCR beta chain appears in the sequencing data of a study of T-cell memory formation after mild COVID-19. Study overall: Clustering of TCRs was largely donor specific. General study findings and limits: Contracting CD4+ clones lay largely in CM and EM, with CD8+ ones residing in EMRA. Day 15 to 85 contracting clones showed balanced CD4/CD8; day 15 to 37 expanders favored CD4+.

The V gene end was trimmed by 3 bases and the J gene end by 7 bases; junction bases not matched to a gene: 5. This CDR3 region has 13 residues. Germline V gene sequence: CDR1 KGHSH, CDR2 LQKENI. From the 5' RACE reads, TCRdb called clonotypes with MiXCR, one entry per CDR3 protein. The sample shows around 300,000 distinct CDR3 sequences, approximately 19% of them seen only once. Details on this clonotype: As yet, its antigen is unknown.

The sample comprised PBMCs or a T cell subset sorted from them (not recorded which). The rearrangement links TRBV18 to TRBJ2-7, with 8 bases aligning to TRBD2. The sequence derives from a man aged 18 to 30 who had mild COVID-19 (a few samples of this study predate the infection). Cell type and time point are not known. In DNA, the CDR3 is TGTGCCAGCTCACCTAGCGGGGCTGGGGAGCAGTACGTC. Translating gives CASSPSGAGEQYV.